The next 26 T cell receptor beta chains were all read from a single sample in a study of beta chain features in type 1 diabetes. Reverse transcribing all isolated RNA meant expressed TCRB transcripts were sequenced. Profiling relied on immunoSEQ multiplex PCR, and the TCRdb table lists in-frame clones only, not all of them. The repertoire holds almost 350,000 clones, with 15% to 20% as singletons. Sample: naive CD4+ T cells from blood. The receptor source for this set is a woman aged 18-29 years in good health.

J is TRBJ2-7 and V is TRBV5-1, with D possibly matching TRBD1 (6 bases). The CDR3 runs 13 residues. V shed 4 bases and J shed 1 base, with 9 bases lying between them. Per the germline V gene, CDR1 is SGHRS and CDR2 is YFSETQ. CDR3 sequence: CASSRRGSYEQYF. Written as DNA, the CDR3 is TGCGCCAGCAGCCGCAGGGGATCCTACGAGCAGTACTTC.

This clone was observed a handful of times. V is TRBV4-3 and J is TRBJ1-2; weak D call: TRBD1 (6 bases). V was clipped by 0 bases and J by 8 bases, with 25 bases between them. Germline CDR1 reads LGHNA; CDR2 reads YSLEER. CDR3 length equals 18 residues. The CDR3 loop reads CASSQEWAGQGWSLGYTF. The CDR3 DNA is TGCGCCAGCAGCCAAGAATGGGCAGGGCAGGGGTGGAGTCTCGGCTACACCTTC.

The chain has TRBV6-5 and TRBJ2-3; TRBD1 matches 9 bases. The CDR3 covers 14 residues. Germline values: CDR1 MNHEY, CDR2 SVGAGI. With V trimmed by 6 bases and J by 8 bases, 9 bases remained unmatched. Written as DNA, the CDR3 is TGTGCCAGCAGGACAGGGGGTCGTCTGGTTACGCAGTATTTT. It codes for CASRTGGRLVTQYF.

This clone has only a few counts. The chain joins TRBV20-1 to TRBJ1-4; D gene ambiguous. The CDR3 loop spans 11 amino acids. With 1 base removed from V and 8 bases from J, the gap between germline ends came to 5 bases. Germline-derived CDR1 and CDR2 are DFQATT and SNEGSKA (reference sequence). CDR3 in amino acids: CSARGAEKLFF. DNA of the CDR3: TGCAGTGCTAGAGGGGCAGAAAAACTGTTTTTT.

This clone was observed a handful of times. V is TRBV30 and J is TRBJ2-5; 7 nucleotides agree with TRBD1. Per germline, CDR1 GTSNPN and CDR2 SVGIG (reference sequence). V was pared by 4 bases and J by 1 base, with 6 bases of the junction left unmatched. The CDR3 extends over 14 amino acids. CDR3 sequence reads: CAWNLNRGQETQYF. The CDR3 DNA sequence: TGTGCCTGGAACCTCAACAGGGGCCAAGAGACCCAGTACTTC.

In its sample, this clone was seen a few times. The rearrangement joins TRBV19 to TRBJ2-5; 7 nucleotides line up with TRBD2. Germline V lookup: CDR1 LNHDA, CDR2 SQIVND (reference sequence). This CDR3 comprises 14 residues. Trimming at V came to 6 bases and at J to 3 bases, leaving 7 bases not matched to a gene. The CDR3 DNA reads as TGTGCCAGTAGGGCGGGACTACCAGAAGAGACCCAGTACTTC. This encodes CASRAGLPEETQYF.

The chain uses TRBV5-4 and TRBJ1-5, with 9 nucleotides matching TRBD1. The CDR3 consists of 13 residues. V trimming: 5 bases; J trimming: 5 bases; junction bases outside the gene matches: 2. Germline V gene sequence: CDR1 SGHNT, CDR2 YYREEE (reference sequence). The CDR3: CASSWDRDQPQHF. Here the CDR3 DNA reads TGTGCCAGCAGTTGGGACAGGGATCAGCCCCAGCATTTT.

This CDR3 is CASSFGHSGLRHEQYF. CDR3 DNA sequence: TGTGCCAGCAGCTTTGGCCATTCGGGACTCCGGCACGAGCAGTACTTC. The rearrangement links TRBV7-9 to TRBJ2-7, with D possibly matching TRBD2 (6 bases). Germline V gives CDR1 SEHNR, CDR2 FQNEAQ (reference sequence). The ends were cut back, 3 bases at V and 5 bases at J, with 20 bases in the middle. CDR3 length: 16 residues.

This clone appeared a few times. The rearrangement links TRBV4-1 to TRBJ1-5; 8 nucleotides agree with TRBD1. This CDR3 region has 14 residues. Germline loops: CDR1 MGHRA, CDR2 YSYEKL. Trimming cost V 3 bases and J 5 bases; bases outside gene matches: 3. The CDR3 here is CASSHRGRDQPQHF. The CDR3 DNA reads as TGCGCCAGCAGCCACAGGGGGCGGGATCAGCCCCAGCATTTT.

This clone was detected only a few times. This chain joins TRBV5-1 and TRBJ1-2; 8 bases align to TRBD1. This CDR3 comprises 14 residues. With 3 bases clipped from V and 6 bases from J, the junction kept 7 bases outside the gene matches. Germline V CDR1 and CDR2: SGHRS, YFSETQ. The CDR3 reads CASSWTGKRDGYTF. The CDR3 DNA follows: TGCGCCAGCAGCTGGACAGGGAAAAGGGATGGCTACACCTTC.

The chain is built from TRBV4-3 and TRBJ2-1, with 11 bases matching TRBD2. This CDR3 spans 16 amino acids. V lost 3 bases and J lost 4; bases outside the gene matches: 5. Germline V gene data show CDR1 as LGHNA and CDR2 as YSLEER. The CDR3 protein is CASSQTRTSGYNEQFF. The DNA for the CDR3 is TGCGCCAGCAGCCAGACTAGGACTAGCGGGTACAATGAGCAGTTCTTC.

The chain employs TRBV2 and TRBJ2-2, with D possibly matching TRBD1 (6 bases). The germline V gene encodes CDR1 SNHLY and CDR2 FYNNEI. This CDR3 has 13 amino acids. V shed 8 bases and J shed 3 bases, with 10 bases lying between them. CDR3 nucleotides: TGTGCCAGCTGGGGGCCAGACACCGGGGAGCTGTTTTTT. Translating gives CASWGPDTGELFF.

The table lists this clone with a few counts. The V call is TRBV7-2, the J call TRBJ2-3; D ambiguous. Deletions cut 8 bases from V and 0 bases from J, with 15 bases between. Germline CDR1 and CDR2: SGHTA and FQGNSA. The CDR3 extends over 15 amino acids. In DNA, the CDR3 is TGTGCCAGCTCCCGACCGGGTTTTAGCACAGATACGCAGTATTTT. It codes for CASSRPGFSTDTQYF.

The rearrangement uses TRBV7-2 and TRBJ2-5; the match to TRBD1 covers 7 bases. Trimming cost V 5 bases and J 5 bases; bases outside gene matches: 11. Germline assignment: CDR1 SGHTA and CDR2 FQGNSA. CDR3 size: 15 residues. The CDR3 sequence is CASSPGDRYRETQYF. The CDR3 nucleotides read TGTGCCAGCAGCCCTGGGGACAGATACCGGGAGACCCAGTACTTC. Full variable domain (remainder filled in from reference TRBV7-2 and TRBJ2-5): GAGVSQSPSNKVTEKGKDVELRCDPISGHTALYWYRQSLGQGLEFLIYFQGNSAPDKSGLPSDRFSAERTGGSVSTLTIQRTQQEDSAVYLCASSPGDRYRETQYFGPGTRLLVL.

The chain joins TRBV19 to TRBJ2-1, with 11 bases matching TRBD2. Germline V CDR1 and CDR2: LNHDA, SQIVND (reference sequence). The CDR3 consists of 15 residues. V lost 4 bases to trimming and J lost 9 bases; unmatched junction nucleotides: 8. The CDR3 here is CASSKASGRSFEQFF. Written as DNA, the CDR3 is TGTGCCAGTAGTAAGGCTAGCGGGAGGAGTTTTGAGCAGTTCTTC.

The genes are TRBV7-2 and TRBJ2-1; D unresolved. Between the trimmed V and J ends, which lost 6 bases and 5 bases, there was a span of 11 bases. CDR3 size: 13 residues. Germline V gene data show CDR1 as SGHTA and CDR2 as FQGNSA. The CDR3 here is CASSIDWNNEQFF. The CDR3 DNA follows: TGTGCCAGCAGTATAGACTGGAACAATGAGCAGTTCTTC.

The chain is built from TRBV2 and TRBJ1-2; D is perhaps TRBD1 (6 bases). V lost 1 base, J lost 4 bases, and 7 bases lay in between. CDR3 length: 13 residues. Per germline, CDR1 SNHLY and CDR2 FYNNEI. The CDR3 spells CASSEGTAYGYTF. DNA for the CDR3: TGTGCCAGCAGTGAAGGGACAGCCTATGGCTACACCTTC.

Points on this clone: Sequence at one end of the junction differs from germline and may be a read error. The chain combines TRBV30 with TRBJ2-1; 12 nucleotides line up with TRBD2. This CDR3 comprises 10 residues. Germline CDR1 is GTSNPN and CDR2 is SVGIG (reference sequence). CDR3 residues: CAWSSGRAIF. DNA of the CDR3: TGTGCCTGGTCTAGCGGGAGGGCGATCTTC. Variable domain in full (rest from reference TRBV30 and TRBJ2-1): SQTIHQWPATLVQPVGSPLSLECTVEGTSNPNLYWYRQAAGRGLQLLFYSVGIGQISSEVPQNLSASRPQDRQFILSSKKLLLSDSGFYLCAWSSGRAIFGPGTRLTVL.

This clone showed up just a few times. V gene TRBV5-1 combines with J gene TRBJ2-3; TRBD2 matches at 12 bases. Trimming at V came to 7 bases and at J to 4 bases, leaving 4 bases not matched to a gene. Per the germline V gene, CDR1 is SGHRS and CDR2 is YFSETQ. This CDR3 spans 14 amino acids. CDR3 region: CASASGRDSDTQYF. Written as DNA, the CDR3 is TGCGCCAGCGCTAGCGGGAGGGATTCAGATACGCAGTATTTT.

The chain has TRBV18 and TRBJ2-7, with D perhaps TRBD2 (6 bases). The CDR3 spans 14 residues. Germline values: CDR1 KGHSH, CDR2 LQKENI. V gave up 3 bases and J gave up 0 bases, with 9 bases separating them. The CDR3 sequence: CASSPAGFSYEQYF. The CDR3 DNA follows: TGTGCCAGCTCACCGGCGGGATTCTCCTACGAGCAGTACTTC.

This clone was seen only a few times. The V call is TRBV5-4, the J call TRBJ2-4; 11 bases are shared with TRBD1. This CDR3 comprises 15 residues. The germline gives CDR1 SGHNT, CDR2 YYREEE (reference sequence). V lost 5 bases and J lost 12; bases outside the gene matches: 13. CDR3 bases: TGTGCCAGCAGTCCCGGACAGGGGGCGCATAGTAATCAGTACTTC. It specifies CASSPGQGAHSNQYF.

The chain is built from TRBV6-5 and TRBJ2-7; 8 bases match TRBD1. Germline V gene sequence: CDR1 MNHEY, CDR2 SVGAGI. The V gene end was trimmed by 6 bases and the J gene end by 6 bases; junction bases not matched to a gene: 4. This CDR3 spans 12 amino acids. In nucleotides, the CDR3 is TGTGCCAGCAGGTCGACAGGGGCCGAGCAGTACTTC. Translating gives CASRSTGAEQYF.

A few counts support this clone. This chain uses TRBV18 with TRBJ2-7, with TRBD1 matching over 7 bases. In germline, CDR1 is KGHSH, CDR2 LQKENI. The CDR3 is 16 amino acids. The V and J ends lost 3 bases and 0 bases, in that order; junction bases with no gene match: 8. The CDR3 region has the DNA TGTGCCAGCTCACCTAACAGGGGTCACTCCTCCTACGAGCAGTACTTC. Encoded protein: CASSPNRGHSSYEQYF.

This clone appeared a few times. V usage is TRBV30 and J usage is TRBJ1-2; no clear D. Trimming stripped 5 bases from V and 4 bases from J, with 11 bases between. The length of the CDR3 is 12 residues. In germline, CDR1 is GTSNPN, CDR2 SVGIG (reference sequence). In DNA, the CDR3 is TGTGCCTGGGGCCAGAACAGCTATGGCTACACCTTC. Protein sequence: CAWGQNSYGYTF.

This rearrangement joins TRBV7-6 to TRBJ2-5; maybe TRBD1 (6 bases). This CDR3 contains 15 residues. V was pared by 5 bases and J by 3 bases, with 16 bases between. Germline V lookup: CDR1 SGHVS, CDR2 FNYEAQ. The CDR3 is CASSPNRVGKETQYF. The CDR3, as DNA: TGTGCCAGCAGCCCCAACAGGGTGGGGAAAGAGACCCAGTACTTC.

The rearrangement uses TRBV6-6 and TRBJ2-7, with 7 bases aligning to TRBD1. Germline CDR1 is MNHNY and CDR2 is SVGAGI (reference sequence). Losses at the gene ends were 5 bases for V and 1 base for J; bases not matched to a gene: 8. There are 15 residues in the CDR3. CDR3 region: CASSRLGQRSYEQYF. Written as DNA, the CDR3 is TGTGCCAGCAGTCGGCTGGGACAGCGGTCCTACGAGCAGTACTTC.